This T cell receptor beta chain was documented in a study of cytomegalovirus exposure and HLA in healthy donors. General study results and limits: Cytomegalovirus-associated TCR beta chains were listed, numbering under 200.

The PCR employed 60 Vbeta primers together with 13 Jbeta primers. Method: immunoSEQ multiplex PCR; TCRdb's copy keeps in-frame clones and lacks some. The sample lists around 110,000 clones, almost 70% occurring once. In the case of this clone: The antigen is unknown.

The specimen was PBMCs. This clonotype was sampled from a man younger than 40 in good health and CMV-seropositive.

The CDR3, as DNA: TGTGCCAGCAGCGTAGGGGGGGAGGTCAATCAGCCCCAGCATTTT. Amino acids: CASSVGGEVNQPQHF. This rearrangement joins TRBV9 to TRBJ1-5, with a weak D call TRBD1 (5 bases). CDR3 length: 15 residues. V lost 0 bases and J 3 bases, leaving 10 bases between the germline ends. Germline CDR1 reads SGDLS; CDR2 reads YYNGEE.